The 12 T cell receptor beta chains in this list originate from one sample, sequenced in a study of shared clonotypes between healthy human individuals. This table comes from immunoSEQ multiplex PCR, and its TCRdb copy is limited to in-frame clones, with some not included. The sample yields 300,000 to 400,000 clones, roughly 84% seen once. Specimen: memory CD8+ T cells sorted from blood. This sample's subset: CD45RO+ cells pooled with CCR7-negative TemRA cells. These receptor sequences come from a man in his late teens or twenties in good health.

The CDR3: CAISESGGSSTDTQYF. CDR3 DNA: TGTGCCATCAGTGAGTCAGGAGGCTCAAGCACAGATACGCAGTATTTT. This chain connects TRBV10-3 to TRBJ2-3; D may be TRBD2 (5 bases). Germline-derived CDR1 and CDR2 are ENHRY and SYGVKD. With 0 bases removed from V and 0 bases from J, the gap between germline ends came to 10 bases. The CDR3 is 16 residues long.

The genes are TRBV4-1 and TRBJ1-3, with D tentatively TRBD1 (5 bases). This CDR3 comprises 15 residues. Trimming pared 0 bases from V and 4 bases from J, leaving 10 bases between. In germline, CDR1 is MGHRA, CDR2 YSYEKL. As DNA, the CDR3 is TGCGCCAGCAGCCAAGATGGGGCGGGAGGAAACACCATATATTTT. This sequence encodes CASSQDGAGGNTIYF.

The chain has TRBV5-6 and TRBJ2-5, with a weak D call TRBD1 (6 bases). The CDR3 is 14 amino acids. Deletions cut 6 bases from V and 5 bases from J, with 17 bases between. The germline V gene encodes CDR1 SGHDT and CDR2 YYEEEE. The CDR3 here is CASTQGQVEETQYF. The CDR3 DNA reads as TGTGCCAGCACGCAGGGGCAGGTTGAGGAGACCCAGTACTTC.

The J gene is TRBJ2-1, the V gene TRBV7-2; 8 bases line up with TRBD2. The CDR3 is made up of 16 amino acids. Germline V lookup: CDR1 SGHTA, CDR2 FQGNSA. Trimming cost V 5 bases and J 2 bases; bases outside gene matches: 8. In DNA form, the CDR3 reads TGTGCCAGCAGCCCCCGAGCGGGAGTCGCCTACAATGAGCAGTTCTTC. The encoded protein is CASSPRAGVAYNEQFF.

The gene calls are TRBV9 and TRBJ2-1, with D possibly being TRBD2 (6 bases). Germline CDR1 reads SGDLS; CDR2 reads YYNGEE. The CDR3 contains 14 residues. Trimming took off 4 bases at V and 6 bases at J, with 14 bases between the two ends. Written as DNA, the CDR3 is TGTGCCAGCAGCTGGGGACTCTCCGTCAATGAGCAGTTCTTC. This sequence encodes CASSWGLSVNEQFF.

The chain employs TRBV6-5 and TRBJ2-1; perhaps TRBD2 as D (6 bases). There are 15 residues in the CDR3. Deletions cut 6 bases from V and 8 bases from J, with 20 bases between. The germline V gene encodes CDR1 MNHEY and CDR2 SVGAGI. CDR3 residues: CASSDAARGKDEQFF. The CDR3 DNA reads as TGTGCCAGCAGCGACGCGGCCCGGGGGAAGGATGAGCAGTTCTTC.

This clone was seen a handful of times. The chain uses TRBV12-5 and TRBJ1-5; D is unclear. Germline-derived CDR1 and CDR2 are LGHNT and FRNRAP. V lost 8 bases and J 2 bases, leaving 16 bases between the germline ends. This CDR3 spans 15 amino acids. The CDR3 spells CASLPPQAGNQPQHF. CDR3 in DNA: TGTGCTAGTTTGCCACCCCAGGCGGGCAATCAGCCCCAGCATTTT.

This clone was counted between two and nine times. The rearrangement joins TRBV7-9 to TRBJ2-3; 7 positions match TRBD2. Germline assignment: CDR1 SEHNR and CDR2 FQNEAQ (reference sequence). The CDR3 consists of 13 residues. The V gene end was trimmed by 11 bases and the J gene end by 4 bases; junction bases not matched to a gene: 9. CDR3 sequence (DNA): TGTGCCCCCACGGGCGGGGGTGCAGATACGCAGTATTTT. Protein: CAPTGGGADTQYF.

The sample holds one count of this clone. The chain uses TRBV4-1 and TRBJ1-2; the D gene is possibly TRBD1 (5 bases). Germline assignment: CDR1 MGHRA and CDR2 YSYEKL. This CDR3 comprises 14 residues. V lost 2 bases and J 5 bases, leaving 12 bases between the germline ends. The CDR3 here is CASSQPGAGYGYTF. The CDR3 coding sequence is TGCGCCAGCAGCCAACCTGGGGCAGGATATGGCTACACCTTC.

This clone was seen once. The chain links TRBV4-1 to TRBJ1-4; possibly TRBD1 for D (5 bases). Per germline, CDR1 MGHRA and CDR2 YSYEKL. CDR3 size: 17 residues. Trimming left V 4 bases short and J 8 bases short, with 23 bases between. This chain's CDR3 is CASSPKEGFEGREKLFF. In nucleotides, the CDR3 is TGCGCCAGCAGCCCCAAGGAAGGGTTTGAGGGACGGGAAAAACTGTTTTTT.

This chain connects TRBV10-1 to TRBJ2-1, with D maybe TRBD2 (6 bases). With 5 bases removed from V and 4 bases from J, the gap between germline ends came to 15 bases. Germline CDR1 and CDR2: WNHNN and SYGVQD (reference sequence). The CDR3 length is 15 residues. In DNA, the CDR3 is TGCGCCAGCAGTACGTCTAGCGCGAAGTACAATGAGCAGTTCTTC. It is translated as CASSTSSAKYNEQFF.

Notes on this clone: The identical CDR3 is also encoded by other nucleotide sequences in the sample. The rearrangement uses TRBV7-9 and TRBJ1-4; D remains unclear. Trimming cost V 3 bases and J 6 bases, with 5 bases left between them. This CDR3 has 12 amino acids. Germline V gives CDR1 SEHNR, CDR2 FQNEAQ (reference sequence). The CDR3 nucleotides are TGTGCCAGCAGCTTGGGCGATGAAAAACTGTTTTTT. Residues: CASSLGDEKLFF.